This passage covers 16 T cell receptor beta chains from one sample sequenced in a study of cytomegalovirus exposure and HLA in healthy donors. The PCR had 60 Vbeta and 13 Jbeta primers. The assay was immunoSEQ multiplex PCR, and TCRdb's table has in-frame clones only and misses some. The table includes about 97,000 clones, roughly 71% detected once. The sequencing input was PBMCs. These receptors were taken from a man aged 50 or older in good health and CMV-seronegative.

CDR3 in DNA: TGTGCCAGCAGCTTAGGGACAGGGGTTTCGAGGAACACTGAAGCTTTCTTT. Translating gives CASSLGTGVSRNTEAFF. V gene TRBV7-9 combines with J gene TRBJ1-1; 9 bases agree with TRBD1. The CDR3 has 17 amino acids. With 1 base clipped from V and 1 base from J, the junction kept 7 bases outside the gene matches. Germline assignment: CDR1 SEHNR and CDR2 FQNEAQ (reference sequence).

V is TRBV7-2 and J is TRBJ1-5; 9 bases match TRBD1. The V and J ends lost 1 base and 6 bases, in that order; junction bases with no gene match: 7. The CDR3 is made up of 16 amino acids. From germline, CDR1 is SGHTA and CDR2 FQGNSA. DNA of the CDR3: TGTGCCAGCAGCTTAGGTGGACAGGGGTGGAGTCAGCCCCAGCATTTT. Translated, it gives CASSLGGQGWSQPQHF.

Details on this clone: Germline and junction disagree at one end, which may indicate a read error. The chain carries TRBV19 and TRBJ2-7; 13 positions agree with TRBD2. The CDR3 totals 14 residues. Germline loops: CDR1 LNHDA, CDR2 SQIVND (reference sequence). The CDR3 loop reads CASSTLGLAGEVDF. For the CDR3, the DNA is TGTGCCAGTAGTACCCTCGGACTAGCGGGGGAGGTGGACTTC.

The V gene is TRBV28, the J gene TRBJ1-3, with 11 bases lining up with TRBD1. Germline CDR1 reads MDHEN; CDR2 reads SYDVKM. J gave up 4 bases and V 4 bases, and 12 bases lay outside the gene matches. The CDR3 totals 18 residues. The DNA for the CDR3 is TGTGCCAGCAGTTCCGTGCTCGGACAGGGGGCCCAAGGAAACACCATATATTTT. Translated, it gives CASSSVLGQGAQGNTIYF. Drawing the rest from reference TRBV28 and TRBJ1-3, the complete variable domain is DVKVTQSSRYLVKRTGEKVFLECVQDMDHENMFWYRQDPGLGLRLIYFSYDVKMKEKGDIPEGYSVSREKKERFSLILESASTNQTSMYLCASSSVLGQGAQGNTIYFGEGSWLTVV.

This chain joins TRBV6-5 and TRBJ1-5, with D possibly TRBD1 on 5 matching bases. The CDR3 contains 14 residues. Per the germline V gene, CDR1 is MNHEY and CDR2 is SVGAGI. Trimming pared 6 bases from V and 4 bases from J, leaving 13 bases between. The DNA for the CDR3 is TGTGCCAGCAGAAAGTCCCAGGGAAATCAGCCCCAGCATTTT. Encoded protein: CASRKSQGNQPQHF.

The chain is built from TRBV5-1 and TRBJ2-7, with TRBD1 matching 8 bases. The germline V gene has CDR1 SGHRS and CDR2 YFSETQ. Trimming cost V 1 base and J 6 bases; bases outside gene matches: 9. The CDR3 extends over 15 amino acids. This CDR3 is CASSLLSGQDVEQYF. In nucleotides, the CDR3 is TGCGCCAGCAGCTTGCTCTCGGGACAGGACGTCGAGCAGTACTTC.

The CDR3 sequence: CASSWGGSTDTQYF. The CDR3 DNA sequence: TGTGCCAGCAGCTGGGGGGGGAGCACAGATACGCAGTATTTT. The chain combines TRBV7-9 with TRBJ2-3; TRBD2 matches 7 bases. Germline loops: CDR1 SEHNR, CDR2 FQNEAQ (reference sequence). This CDR3 is 14 amino acids long. With 4 bases clipped from V and 0 bases from J, the junction kept 1 base outside the gene matches.

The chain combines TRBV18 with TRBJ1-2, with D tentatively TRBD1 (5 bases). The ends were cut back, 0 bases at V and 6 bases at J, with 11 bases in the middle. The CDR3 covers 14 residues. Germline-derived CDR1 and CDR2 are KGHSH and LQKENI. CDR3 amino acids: CASSPPFRVNGYTF. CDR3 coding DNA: TGTGCCAGCTCACCACCTTTCAGGGTGAATGGCTACACCTTC.

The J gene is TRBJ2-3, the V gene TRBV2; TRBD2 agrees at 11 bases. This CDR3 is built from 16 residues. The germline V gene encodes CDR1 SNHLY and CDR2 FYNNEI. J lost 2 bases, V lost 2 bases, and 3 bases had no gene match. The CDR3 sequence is CASSELAGGPTDTQYF. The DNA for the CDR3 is TGTGCCAGCAGTGAACTAGCGGGAGGTCCCACAGATACGCAGTATTTT.

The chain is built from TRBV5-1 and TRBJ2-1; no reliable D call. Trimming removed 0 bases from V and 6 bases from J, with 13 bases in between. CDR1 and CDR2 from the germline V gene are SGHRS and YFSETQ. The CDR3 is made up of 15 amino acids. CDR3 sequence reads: CASSLDQPGGNEQFF. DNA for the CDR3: TGCGCCAGCAGCTTGGACCAGCCCGGCGGCAATGAGCAGTTCTTC.

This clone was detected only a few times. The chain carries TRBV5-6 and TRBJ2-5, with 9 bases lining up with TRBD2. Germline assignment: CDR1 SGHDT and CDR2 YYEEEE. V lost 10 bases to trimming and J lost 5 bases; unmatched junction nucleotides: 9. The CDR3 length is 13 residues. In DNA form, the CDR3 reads TGTGCCCGCCCCCCGGCGGGGGGGGAGACCCAGTACTTC. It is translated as CARPPAGGETQYF.

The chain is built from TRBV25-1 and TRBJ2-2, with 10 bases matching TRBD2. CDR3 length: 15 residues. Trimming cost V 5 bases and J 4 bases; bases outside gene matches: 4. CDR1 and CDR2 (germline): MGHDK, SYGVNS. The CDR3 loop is CASSPASGGTGELFF. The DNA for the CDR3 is TGTGCCAGCAGTCCGGCTAGCGGGGGCACCGGGGAGCTGTTTTTT.

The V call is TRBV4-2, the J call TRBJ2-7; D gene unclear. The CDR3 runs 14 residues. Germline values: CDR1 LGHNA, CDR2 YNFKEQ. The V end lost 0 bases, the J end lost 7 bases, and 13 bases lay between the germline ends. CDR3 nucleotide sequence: TGTGCCAGCAGCCAAGATAAGAAGCGAGGAGAGCAGTACTTC. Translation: CASSQDKKRGEQYF.

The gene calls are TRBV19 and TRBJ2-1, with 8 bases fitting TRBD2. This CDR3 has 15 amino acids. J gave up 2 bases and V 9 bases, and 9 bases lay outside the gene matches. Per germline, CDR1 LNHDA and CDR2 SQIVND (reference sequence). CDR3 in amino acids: CASANGGEPYNEQFF. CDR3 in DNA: TGTGCCAGCGCAAACGGGGGGGAACCCTACAATGAGCAGTTCTTC.

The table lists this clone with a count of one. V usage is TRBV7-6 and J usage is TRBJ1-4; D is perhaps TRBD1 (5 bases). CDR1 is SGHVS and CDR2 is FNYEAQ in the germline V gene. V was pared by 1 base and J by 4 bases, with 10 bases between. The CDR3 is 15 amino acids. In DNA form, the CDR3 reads TGTGCCAGCAGCTTAGACGGGGGGGGTAATGAAAAACTGTTTTTT. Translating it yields CASSLDGGGNEKLFF.

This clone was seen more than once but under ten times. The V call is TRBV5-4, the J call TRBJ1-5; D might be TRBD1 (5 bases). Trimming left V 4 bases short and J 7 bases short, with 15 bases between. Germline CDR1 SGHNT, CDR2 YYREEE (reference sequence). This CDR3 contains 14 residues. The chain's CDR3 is CASSKGGGAQPQHF. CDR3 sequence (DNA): TGTGCCAGCAGCAAAGGAGGAGGGGCCCAGCCCCAGCATTTT.